The next 29 T cell receptor beta chains were all read from a single sample in a study of technical replicates of blood from a handful of donors. Sequenced by immunoSEQ multiplex PCR; TCRdb stores in-frame clones only, minus some. This table holds about 71,000 clones, almost 98% found once. What was sequenced was T cells isolated from PBMCs. The receptors stem from a human donor in good health.

V gene TRBV6-4 combines with J gene TRBJ1-1; no firm D call. The germline V and J ends were trimmed by 8 bases and 1 base, with 14 bases remaining between them. Germline CDR1 MRHNA, CDR2 SNTAGT. The CDR3 is 14 amino acids. In nucleotides, the CDR3 is TGTGCCAGCTCCCGGGAAGTTGAGAACACTGAAGCTTTCTTT. Translating gives CASSREVENTEAFF.

This chain's CDR3 is CASRDQRGSEKLFF. CDR3 DNA sequence: TGCGCCAGCCGCGACCAAAGGGGCAGTGAAAAACTGTTTTTT. The chain employs TRBV4-1 and TRBJ1-4, with D possibly being TRBD1 (5 bases). Trimming left V 8 bases short and J 7 bases short, with 17 bases between. The CDR3 runs 14 residues. Germline V gene data show CDR1 as MGHRA and CDR2 as YSYEKL.

CDR3 nucleotides: TGTGCCAGTAGTATAGGTTTGTTCAACACCCTAGCCAAAAACATTCAGTACTTC. Amino acid sequence: CASSIGLFNTLAKNIQYF. J is TRBJ2-4 and V is TRBV19; D is uncertain. This CDR3 has 18 amino acids. Between the trimmed V and J ends, which lost 1 base and 0 bases, there was a span of 16 bases. Germline V gene sequence: CDR1 LNHDA, CDR2 SQIVND (reference sequence). Supplemented by reference TRBV19 and TRBJ2-4, the full variable domain reads DGGITQSPKYLFRKEGQNVTLSCEQNLNHDAMYWYRQDPGQGLRLIYYSQIVNDFQKGDIAEGYSVSREKKESFPLTVTSAQKNPTAFYLCASSIGLFNTLAKNIQYFGAGTRLSVL.

The chain uses TRBV4-1 and TRBJ1-1; D possibly corresponds to TRBD1 (5 bases). CDR3 size: 13 residues. Germline CDR1 reads MGHRA; CDR2 reads YSYEKL. V lost 4 bases to trimming and J lost 4 bases, with 10 bases between them. The CDR3 bases are TGCGCCAGCAGCCCCGGGGGAGGCACTGAAGCTTTCTTT. This encodes CASSPGGGTEAFF.

V usage is TRBV4-1 and J usage is TRBJ1-4; 9 nucleotides align to TRBD1. Germline values: CDR1 MGHRA, CDR2 YSYEKL. V was pared by 1 base and J by 8 bases, with 5 bases of the junction left unmatched. The CDR3 totals 15 residues. The CDR3 region is CASSQAGQGNEKLFF. DNA for the CDR3: TGCGCCAGCAGCCAAGCGGGACAGGGTAACGAAAAACTGTTTTTT.

The chain links TRBV27 to TRBJ1-5; D is uncertain. In germline, CDR1 is MNHEY, CDR2 SMNVEV (reference sequence). The V end was cut by 8 bases, the J end by 11 bases, with 13 bases between. This CDR3 region has 11 residues. The CDR3 coding sequence is TGTGCCAGCGGAAACTATTTGACCCAGCATTTT. Translating it yields CASGNYLTQHF.

V gene TRBV11-2 combines with J gene TRBJ2-7; 8 nucleotides agree with TRBD2. Germline values: CDR1 SGHAT, CDR2 FQNNGV. The CDR3 is 13 residues long. J gave up 3 bases and V 5 bases, and 3 bases lay outside the gene matches. The CDR3 loop reads CASSPGLGYEQYF. The CDR3 DNA reads as TGTGCCAGCAGCCCGGGACTAGGCTACGAGCAGTACTTC. The full variable domain, completed using reference TRBV11-2 and TRBJ2-7, is EAGVAQSPRYKIIEKRQSVAFWCNPISGHATLYWYQQILGQGPKLLIQFQNNGVVDDSQLPKDRFSAERLKGVDSTLKIQPAKLEDSAVYLCASSPGLGYEQYFGPGTRLTVT.

The genes are TRBV10-2 and TRBJ1-2, with TRBD1 identical over 10 bases. CDR1 and CDR2 from the germline V gene are WSHSY and SAAADI. The CDR3 extends over 14 amino acids. J was trimmed by 5 bases and V by 8 bases; bases with no gene match: 8. Here the CDR3 reads CASGGQGMLYGYTF. DNA for the CDR3: TGCGCCAGCGGGGGACAGGGGATGCTTTATGGCTACACCTTC.

This chain uses TRBV28 with TRBJ2-7, with D unresolved. The CDR3 consists of 14 residues. CDR1 is MDHEN, CDR2 SYDVKM, per germline. V lost 4 bases and J 3 bases, leaving 13 bases between the germline ends. Here the CDR3 reads CASSSPGPGYEQYF. The CDR3 DNA reads TGTGCCAGCAGTTCCCCTGGGCCTGGCTACGAGCAGTACTTC.

This rearrangement joins TRBV4-2 to TRBJ2-5, with TRBD2 matching 8 bases. The ends lost 1 base at V and 4 bases at J; junction bases unmatched: 8. CDR3 length: 16 amino acids. Germline V lookup: CDR1 LGHNA, CDR2 YNFKEQ. CDR3 amino acids: CASSQAGGPKTETQYF. The DNA of the CDR3 is TGTGCCAGCAGCCAAGCGGGGGGGCCGAAGACAGAGACCCAGTACTTC.

This clone was counted a few times. The chain uses TRBV7-9 and TRBJ1-2, with 7 bases fitting TRBD1. Germline trimming cut 4 bases from V and 5 bases from J; bases unmatched to any gene: 10. Germline V gene data show CDR1 as SEHNR and CDR2 as FQNEAQ (reference sequence). The CDR3 consists of 15 residues. In nucleotides, the CDR3 is TGTGCCAGCAGCTCCGGGACAGCCCAATTATATGGCTACACCTTC. As protein: CASSSGTAQLYGYTF. The full variable domain, completed using reference TRBV7-9 and TRBJ1-2, is DTGVSQNPRHKITKRGQNVTFRCDPISEHNRLYWYRQTLGQGPEFLTYFQNEAQLEKSRLLSDRFSAERPKGSFSTLEIQRTEQGDSAMYLCASSSGTAQLYGYTFGSGTRLTVV.

The chain links TRBV27 to TRBJ2-4; 8 nucleotides align to TRBD1. CDR1 is MNHEY, CDR2 SMNVEV, per germline (reference sequence). Trimming took 5 bases from V and 1 from J; bases not matched to a gene: 13. The CDR3 contains 18 residues. The CDR3, as DNA: TGTGCCAGCAGTGAATCCGGGACAGGTGCGTCGGCCAAAAACATTCAGTACTTC. Translation gives CASSESGTGASAKNIQYF.

The J gene is TRBJ2-1, the V gene TRBV7-6; D is undetermined. The CDR3 has 13 residues. Trimming cost V 2 bases and J 6 bases, with 8 bases left between them. Germline V lookup: CDR1 SGHVS, CDR2 FNYEAQ. The CDR3 is CASSLREVNEQFF. The CDR3 region has the DNA TGTGCCAGCAGCTTACGTGAGGTCAATGAGCAGTTCTTC.

This chain uses TRBV6-5 with TRBJ2-7; TRBD2 is a possible D gene (7 bases). V was pared by 5 bases and J by 12 bases, with 14 bases between. The length of the CDR3 is 11 residues. CDR1 is MNHEY and CDR2 is SVGAGI in the germline V gene. Here the CDR3 reads CASSRGGRWYF. The CDR3, as DNA: TGTGCCAGCAGTAGGGGGGGGCGGTGGTACTTC.

CDR3: CASSLGRGEDIQYF. The CDR3, as DNA: TGTGCCAGCAGCTTGGGGCGGGGGGAGGACATTCAGTACTTC. The V call is TRBV5-4, the J call TRBJ2-4, with TRBD2 identical over 8 bases. The CDR3 runs 14 residues. The V segment lost 0 bases and the J segment 8 bases; nucleotides outside the gene matches: 4. CDR1 is SGHNT, CDR2 YYREEE, per germline (reference sequence).

This clone was picked up one time. The V and J genes are TRBV6-5 and TRBJ1-1; possibly TRBD1 for D (6 bases). The CDR3 is made up of 14 amino acids. Germline CDR1 reads MNHEY; CDR2 reads SVGAGI. With 6 bases removed from V and 1 base from J, the gap between germline ends came to 12 bases. The CDR3 protein is CASSLTGSNTEAFF. CDR3 nucleotide sequence: TGTGCCAGCAGCCTCACAGGGTCGAACACTGAAGCTTTCTTT.

The chain uses TRBV6-5 and TRBJ1-1; D remains ambiguous. V lost 7 bases to trimming and J lost 11 bases, with 17 bases between them. The CDR3 runs to 12 residues. Per the germline V gene, CDR1 is MNHEY and CDR2 is SVGAGI. The CDR3 DNA is TGTGCCAGCACCTCTTGGAACAGACGGGCTTTCTTT. Translated: CASTSWNRRAFF.

The rearrangement links TRBV30 to TRBJ2-2; maybe TRBD1 (5 bases). This CDR3 spans 14 amino acids. Germline V gives CDR1 GTSNPN, CDR2 SVGIG (reference sequence). Deletions cut 4 bases from V and 1 base from J, with 10 bases between. CDR3 nucleotide sequence: TGTGCCTGGATCAACAGGCAGAACACCGGGGAGCTGTTTTTT. This translates into CAWINRQNTGELFF.

The gene calls are TRBV19 and TRBJ2-2; 9 bases are shared with TRBD2. CDR3 length: 17 amino acids. Looked up from germline, CDR1 is LNHDA and CDR2 is SQIVND (reference sequence). With 5 bases clipped from V and 3 bases from J, the junction kept 10 bases outside the gene matches. CDR3 amino acids: CASSSPLAGPDTGELFF. DNA of the CDR3: TGTGCCAGTAGTTCCCCGCTAGCGGGGCCAGACACCGGGGAGCTGTTTTTT.

The chain couples TRBV6-5 to TRBJ1-1; TRBD1 might be the D (5 bases). The V end was cut by 0 bases, the J end by 1 base, with 12 bases between. The germline V gene encodes CDR1 MNHEY and CDR2 SVGAGI. The CDR3 sequence is 16 residues long. This CDR3 is CASSYSLGATNTEAFF. The CDR3 DNA follows: TGTGCCAGCAGTTACTCTCTAGGGGCGACGAACACTGAAGCTTTCTTT.

The CDR3 nucleotides are TGTGCCAGCAGCTTAGGGAGCCCCTACTCGTACCAAGAGACCCAGTACTTC. The encoded protein is CASSLGSPYSYQETQYF. V gene TRBV7-2 combines with J gene TRBJ2-5; D remains ambiguous. The V and J ends lost 1 base and 0 bases respectively, with 15 bases between them. This CDR3 is 17 amino acids long. Germline loops: CDR1 SGHTA, CDR2 FQGNSA.

The chain recombines TRBV19 with TRBJ1-5; 9 nucleotides align to TRBD1. Germline values: CDR1 LNHDA, CDR2 SQIVND (reference sequence). This CDR3 spans 16 amino acids. Trimming cost V 3 bases and J 4 bases; bases outside gene matches: 7. This CDR3 is CASSISPTGGNQPQHF. The CDR3 nucleotides are TGTGCCAGTAGTATTTCCCCGACAGGGGGTAATCAGCCCCAGCATTTT.

This chain links TRBV7-9 with TRBJ2-2, with D perhaps matching TRBD2 (5 bases). The ends were cut back, 7 bases at V and 8 bases at J, with 17 bases in the middle. The CDR3 is 14 amino acids. CDR1 and CDR2 from the germline V gene are SEHNR and FQNEAQ (reference sequence). The CDR3, as DNA: TGTGCCAGCATCGCAATCCGGGATGGTGGGGAGCTGTTTTTT. Translation: CASIAIRDGGELFF.

V is TRBV25-1 and J is TRBJ1-2; TRBD1 is a possible D gene (5 bases). This CDR3 is built from 15 residues. From germline, CDR1 is MGHDK and CDR2 SYGVNS. V shed 8 bases and J shed 8 bases, with 24 bases lying between them. The CDR3 spells CASSSPGLNAEGYTF. As DNA, the CDR3 is TGTGCCAGCTCCTCTCCGGGACTCAACGCGGAGGGCTACACCTTC.

The chain has TRBV6-5 and TRBJ2-2; D is unclear. V lost 2 bases and J 0 bases, leaving 4 bases between the germline ends. Germline V lookup: CDR1 MNHEY, CDR2 SVGAGI. CDR3 length: 14 amino acids. The CDR3 region is CASSYRANTGELFF. Written as DNA, the CDR3 is TGTGCCAGCAGTTACCGGGCGAACACCGGGGAGCTGTTTTTT.

The chain combines TRBV7-6 with TRBJ2-5; 7 nucleotides line up with TRBD1. The CDR3 spans 14 residues. V gave up 4 bases and J gave up 2 bases; unmatched junction bases: 4. Germline loops: CDR1 SGHVS, CDR2 FNYEAQ. The CDR3 DNA is TGTGCCAGCAGCTGGGACAGTTCACAAGAGACCCAGTACTTC. As protein: CASSWDSSQETQYF.

This sequence joins TRBV13 and TRBJ2-7; 11 bases fit TRBD1. In germline, CDR1 is PRHDT, CDR2 FYEKMQ (reference sequence). The CDR3 covers 15 residues. With 4 bases clipped from V and 6 bases from J, the junction kept 8 bases outside the gene matches. The CDR3 loop is CASSSRDRGSREQYF. The CDR3 DNA follows: TGTGCCAGCAGCTCCCGGGACAGGGGGTCCCGCGAGCAGTACTTC.

The rearrangement links TRBV27 to TRBJ1-1; D is ambiguous. Looked up from germline, CDR1 is MNHEY and CDR2 is SMNVEV (reference sequence). The CDR3 totals 14 residues. Trimming took 2 bases from V and 0 from J, leaving 7 bases between them. The CDR3 sequence: CASSLNSMNTEAFF. The CDR3 DNA reads TGTGCCAGCAGTTTAAATTCCATGAACACTGAAGCTTTCTTT.

This chain uses TRBV6-1 with TRBJ1-2; a possible D gene is TRBD1 (6 bases). Germline values: CDR1 MNHNS, CDR2 SASEGT. With 5 bases removed from V and 9 bases from J, the gap between germline ends came to 13 bases. CDR3 size: 12 residues. The CDR3 nucleotides are TGTGCCAGCAGTCTACAGGGTGTCAGCTACACCTTC. Residues: CASSLQGVSYTF.